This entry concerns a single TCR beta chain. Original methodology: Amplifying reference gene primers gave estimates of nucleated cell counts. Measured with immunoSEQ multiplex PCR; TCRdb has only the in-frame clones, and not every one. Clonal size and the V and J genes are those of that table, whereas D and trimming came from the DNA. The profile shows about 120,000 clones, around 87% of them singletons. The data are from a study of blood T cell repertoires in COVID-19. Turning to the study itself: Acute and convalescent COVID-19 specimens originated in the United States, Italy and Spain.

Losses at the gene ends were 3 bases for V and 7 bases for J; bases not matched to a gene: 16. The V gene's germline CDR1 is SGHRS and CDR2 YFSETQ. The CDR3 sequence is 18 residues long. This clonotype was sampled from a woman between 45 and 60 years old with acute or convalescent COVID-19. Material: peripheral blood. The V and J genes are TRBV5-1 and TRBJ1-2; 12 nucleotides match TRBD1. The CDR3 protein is CASSSWGTGGLTLGGYTF. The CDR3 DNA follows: TGCGCCAGCAGCTCGTGGGGGACAGGGGGCCTGACTTTAGGTGGCTACACCTTC.